These 19 T cell receptor beta chains were sequenced from one sample in a study of blood T cell repertoires in COVID-19. This table comes from immunoSEQ multiplex PCR, and its TCRdb copy is limited to in-frame clones, with some not included. The data hold around 76,000 clones, with about four fifths observed a single time. The material sequenced was peripheral blood. The source of these receptors is a woman older than 75 with active or convalescent COVID-19.

The chain combines TRBV20-1 with TRBJ1-2; 8 positions match TRBD1. V gave up 5 bases and J gave up 10 bases; unmatched junction bases: 6. The germline gives CDR1 DFQATT, CDR2 SNEGSKA (reference sequence). The CDR3 totals 11 residues. The CDR3 sequence: CSAQADRVYTF. CDR3 sequence (DNA): TGCAGTGCTCAGGCGGACAGGGTCTACACCTTC.

This chain uses TRBV3-1 (or the pseudogene TRBV3-2) with TRBJ1-2; D possibly corresponds to TRBD1 (5 bases). From germline, CDR1 is LGHDT and CDR2 YNNKEL (reference sequence). Trimming pared 0 bases from V and 2 bases from J, leaving 10 bases between. The CDR3 is 15 residues long. CDR3 protein: CASSQEGVWNYGYTF. The CDR3 nucleotides read TGTGCCAGCAGCCAAGAAGGGGTTTGGAACTATGGCTACACCTTC.

The CDR3 DNA follows: TGTGCCAGCTCACCAGACACCTACAATGAGCAGTTCTTC. Its translation is CASSPDTYNEQFF. The chain uses TRBV18 and TRBJ2-1; D gene uncertain. V dropped 2 bases and J dropped 2 bases, with 4 bases sitting between them. Germline CDR1 reads KGHSH; CDR2 reads LQKENI. This CDR3 has 13 residues. The entire variable domain, with the rest obtained from reference TRBV18 and TRBJ2-1, is as follows: NAGVMQNPRHLVRRRGQEARLRCSPMKGHSHVYWYRQLPEEGLKFMVYLQKENIIDESGMPKERFSAEFPKEGPSILRIQQVVRGDSAAYFCASSPDTYNEQFFGPGTRLTVL.

The chain carries TRBV30 and TRBJ2-7; 9 bases fit TRBD2. CDR1 is GTSNPN and CDR2 is SVGIG in the germline V gene (reference sequence). The CDR3 sequence is 15 residues long. The J segment lost 0 bases and the V segment lost 0 bases, leaving 3 bases of the junction unmatched. The CDR3 coding sequence is TGTGCCTGGAGTGTCAGCGGGGGGCCCTCCTACGAGCAGTACTTC. Protein: CAWSVSGGPSYEQYF.

This chain connects TRBV9 to TRBJ2-3; TRBD2 might be the D (5 bases). Germline V gene sequence: CDR1 SGDLS, CDR2 YYNGEE. V shed 4 bases and J shed 2 bases, with 17 bases lying between them. This CDR3 contains 16 residues. CDR3: CASSPTRGSITDTQYF. The CDR3 DNA reads TGTGCCAGCAGCCCAACCAGAGGGTCCATCACAGATACGCAGTATTTT.

The V gene is TRBV6-5, the J gene TRBJ1-2; 8 nucleotides agree with TRBD1. The CDR3 is made up of 13 amino acids. Germline V gene sequence: CDR1 MNHEY, CDR2 SVGAGI. V shed 6 bases, J shed 6 bases, and the junction held 6 bases outside the gene matches. The CDR3 loop reads CASRSTGGDGYTF. CDR3 sequence (DNA): TGTGCCAGCAGGAGCACAGGGGGGGATGGCTACACCTTC.

The gene calls are TRBV5-1 and TRBJ1-2; 9 nucleotides match TRBD1. The CDR3 contains 17 residues. V was clipped by 0 bases and J by 4 bases; unmatched bases: 10. CDR1 is SGHRS, CDR2 YFSETQ, per germline. CDR3 sequence (DNA): TGCGCCAGCAGCTTGGGGGTGTGGGACAGGGTCGGCTATGGCTACACCTTC. It yields the protein CASSLGVWDRVGYGYTF.

The chain uses TRBV7-9 and TRBJ2-1; 8 bases map to TRBD2. Germline CDR1 is SEHNR and CDR2 is FQNEAQ (reference sequence). With V trimmed by 1 base and J by 4 bases, 3 bases remained unmatched. This CDR3 contains 15 residues. The CDR3 reads CASSLDGGAYNEQFF. Here the CDR3 DNA reads TGTGCCAGCAGCTTAGACGGGGGGGCTTACAATGAGCAGTTCTTC.

The CDR3 loop reads CASSLNIGFNTEAFF. The CDR3 DNA follows: TGCGCCAGCAGCCTAAATATCGGGTTTAACACTGAAGCTTTCTTT. This chain links TRBV5-1 with TRBJ1-1, with D unresolved. V was clipped by 4 bases and J by 2 bases, with 15 bases between them. CDR1 is SGHRS, CDR2 YFSETQ, per germline. This CDR3 region has 15 residues.

This clone appeared a single time. J is TRBJ1-2 and V is TRBV3-1 (or the pseudogene TRBV3-2), with no clear D. Germline CDR1 is LGHDT and CDR2 is YNNKEL (reference sequence). This CDR3 has 12 residues. The V end lost 1 base, the J end lost 7 bases, and 7 bases lay between the germline ends. CDR3 DNA: TGTGCCAGCAGCCAAGTTGGGAGTGGCTACACCTTC. This translates into CASSQVGSGYTF.

This chain uses TRBV5-8 with TRBJ1-6; TRBD1 matches 7 bases. The CDR3 length is 14 residues. The junction had 5 bases not matched to a gene; V was cut back by 2 bases and J by 9 bases. Germline V CDR1 and CDR2: SGHTS, YDEGEE. The CDR3 sequence: CASSFRGAGSPLHF. The CDR3 DNA reads TGTGCCAGCAGCTTCAGGGGGGCCGGTTCACCCCTCCACTTT.

The gene calls are TRBV7-2 and TRBJ2-7, with 8 bases aligning to TRBD1. Germline V gives CDR1 SGHTA, CDR2 FQGNSA. This CDR3 comprises 13 residues. The trim removed 5 bases at V and 6 bases at J, leaving 6 bases unmatched. The CDR3 reads CASSALQGGEQYF. The CDR3 region has the DNA TGTGCCAGCAGCGCCTTACAGGGGGGCGAGCAGTACTTC.

The chain links TRBV9 to TRBJ1-2; D is unclear. V was pared by 3 bases and J by 2 bases, with 8 bases between. The length of the CDR3 is 13 residues. The germline V gene has CDR1 SGDLS and CDR2 YYNGEE. DNA for the CDR3: TGTGCCAGCAGCGGGGCAAGGAACTATGGCTACACCTTC. This translates into CASSGARNYGYTF.

The chain combines TRBV28 with TRBJ1-2, with 7 bases matching TRBD1. Losses at the gene ends were 10 bases for V and 4 bases for J; bases not matched to a gene: 12. The CDR3 has 14 amino acids. Per the germline V gene, CDR1 is MDHEN and CDR2 is SYDVKM. The CDR3 DNA follows: TGTGCCATCGCATCCGGGACAGTCGGCTATGGCTACACCTTC. This sequence encodes CAIASGTVGYGYTF.

This clone was recorded a few times. The chain employs TRBV5-1 and TRBJ1-5; D not certain. V was pared by 2 bases and J by 5 bases, with 11 bases between. The CDR3 consists of 14 residues. Germline CDR1 is SGHRS and CDR2 is YFSETQ. The CDR3 coding sequence is TGCGCCAGCAGCTTATCCGGGTTCGATCAGCCCCAGCATTTT. Its protein product is CASSLSGFDQPQHF. Using reference TRBV5-1 and TRBJ1-5 for the parts outside the CDR3, the full variable domain is KAGVTQTPRYLIKTRGQQVTLSCSPISGHRSVSWYQQTPGQGLQFLFEYFSETQRNKGNFPGRFSGRQFSNSRSEMNVSTLELGDSALYLCASSLSGFDQPQHFGDGTRLSIL.

This clone was counted a few times. The rearrangement links TRBV11-3 to TRBJ2-7; no definite D call. V lost 8 bases to trimming and J lost 2 bases, with 16 bases between them. The CDR3 length is 14 residues. The germline gives CDR1 SGHNT, CDR2 YENEEA. This CDR3 reads CASSPPVSPYEQYF. The DNA for the CDR3 is TGTGCCAGCTCTCCCCCGGTGAGTCCCTACGAGCAGTACTTC.

V is TRBV13 and J is TRBJ2-1; perhaps TRBD2 as D (5 bases). The length of the CDR3 is 14 residues. Between the trimmed V and J ends, which lost 0 bases and 6 bases, there was a span of 9 bases. Per germline, CDR1 PRHDT and CDR2 FYEKMQ (reference sequence). CDR3 sequence: CASSLGGVGNEQFF. For the CDR3, the DNA is TGTGCCAGCAGCTTAGGCGGGGTTGGCAATGAGCAGTTCTTC.

The chain recombines TRBV24-1 with TRBJ2-5; 10 nucleotides match TRBD1. This CDR3 comprises 14 residues. Germline lookup yields CDR1 KGHDR and CDR2 SFDVKD. The V segment lost 6 bases and the J segment 5 bases; nucleotides outside the gene matches: 5. CDR3 sequence (DNA): TGTGCCACCAGTAAGACAGGGGGCGGTGAGACCCAGTACTTC. It yields the protein CATSKTGGGETQYF.

This clone was found a few times. The rearrangement links TRBV7-2 to TRBJ2-2, with D possibly matching TRBD2 (6 bases). In germline, CDR1 is SGHTA, CDR2 FQGNSA. CDR3 length: 13 amino acids. Between the trimmed V and J ends, which lost 5 bases and 9 bases, there was a span of 13 bases. The CDR3 spells CASSAGRIRELFF. The DNA for the CDR3 is TGTGCCAGCAGCGCAGGGAGGATCAGGGAGCTGTTTTTT.